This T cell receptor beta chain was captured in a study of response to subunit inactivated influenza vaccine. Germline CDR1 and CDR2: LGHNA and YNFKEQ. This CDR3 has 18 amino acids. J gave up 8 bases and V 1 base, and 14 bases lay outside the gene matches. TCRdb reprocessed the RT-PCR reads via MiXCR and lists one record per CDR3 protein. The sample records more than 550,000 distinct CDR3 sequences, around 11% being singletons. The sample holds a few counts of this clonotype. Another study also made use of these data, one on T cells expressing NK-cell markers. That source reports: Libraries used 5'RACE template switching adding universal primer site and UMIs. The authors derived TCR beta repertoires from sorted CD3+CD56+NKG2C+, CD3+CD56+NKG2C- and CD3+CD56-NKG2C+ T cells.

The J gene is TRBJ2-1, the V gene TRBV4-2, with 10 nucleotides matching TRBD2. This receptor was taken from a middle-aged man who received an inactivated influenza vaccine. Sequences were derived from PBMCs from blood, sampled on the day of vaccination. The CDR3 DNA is TGTGCCAGCAGCCAAGCCTCTAGGTCGGCTAGCGGGAGCGATGAGCAGTTCTTC. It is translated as CASSQASRSASGSDEQFF.